The entry below gives a single TCR beta chain sequence along with its context. The antigen is not known. This record belongs to a study of shared clonotypes between healthy human individuals. Whole-study context: Contributing individuals were a couple of females and three males aged 18 to 49.

Germline V gene lookup returns CDR1 MNHNS and CDR2 SASEGT. Trimming left V 10 bases short and J 6 bases short, with 12 bases between. This CDR3 is 11 amino acids long. Across several immunoSEQ plates, the genomic DNA of each subset was split evenly. Measured with immunoSEQ multiplex PCR; TCRdb has only the in-frame clones, and not every one. The sample has around 2,000,000 clones, approximately 95% seen once. Whole-study findings and limits: In a few donors, around 5% of naive CD4 clonotypes appeared in common.

Input material: naive CD4+ T cells sorted from blood. Regarding subset: CD45RA+ positively selected. V and J are TRBV6-1 and TRBJ1-1; D gene unclear. The TCR sequence derives from a man aged 18 to 29 in good health. CDR3 coding DNA: TGTGCCACCACGTATGGCGCTGAAGCTTTCTTT. This gives the protein CATTYGAEAFF.